This section outlines one T cell receptor beta chain sequence together with its context. These data originate in a study of cytomegalovirus exposure and HLA in healthy donors. Primers included in the PCR were 60 Vbeta and 13 Jbeta primers. Produced via immunoSEQ multiplex PCR; TCRdb's table is partial and in-frame only. This sample has 25,000 to 30,000 clones, with 60% to 80% found just once. Trimming removed 5 bases from V and 4 bases from J; junction bases left unmatched: 7. Germline values: CDR1 SEHNR, CDR2 FQNEAQ (reference sequence). The CDR3 covers 14 residues. The source of this sequence is a male donor in good health and CMV-seropositive. Material: PBMCs. The V and J genes are TRBV7-9 and TRBJ2-7; 8 bases are a match to TRBD1. The CDR3 DNA is TGTGCCAGCAGCCGTTCAGGGGGCAGGTACGAGCAGTACTTC. Translation: CASSRSGGRYEQYF.